The 14 T cell receptor beta chains presented below share a single source sample, sequenced in a study of spatial heterogeneity in lung cancer. Study outcomes and limitations: Counts of expanded alpha and beta TCRs within tumors tracked the tumor nonsynonymous mutation count.

Each CDR3 protein gets one entry after TCRdb re-called the 5' RACE reads with MiXCR. The profile covers about 7,200 distinct CDR3 sequences, with about 19% appearing a single time and roughly 12% taken by the ten largest. Time point denoted: sample taken at primary tumor resection. No antigens are known for them. Sequenced here: lung tumor tissue, sampled at surgery. The receptors stem from a female donor with early-stage non-small cell lung cancer.

J is TRBJ2-5 and V is TRBV2; 10 bases align to TRBD2. V shed 3 bases, J shed 4 bases, and the junction held 11 bases outside the gene matches. The CDR3 contains 17 residues. Germline CDR1 reads SNHLY; CDR2 reads FYNNEI. The CDR3 protein is CASSDPLAGEKLETQYF. As DNA, the CDR3 is TGTGCCAGCAGTGACCCCCTAGCGGGGGAGAAATTAGAGACCCAGTACTTC. Full variable domain (rest looked up from reference TRBV2 and TRBJ2-5): EPEVTQTPSHQVTQMGQEVILRCVPISNHLYFYWYRQILGQKVEFLVSFYNNEISEKSEIFDDQFSVERPDGSNFTLKIRSTKLEDSAMYFCASSDPLAGEKLETQYFGPGTRLLVL.

By share, this clonotype ranks as medium-sized. The V and J genes are TRBV5-1 and TRBJ2-5; D is possibly TRBD1 (6 bases). The CDR3 is 14 amino acids. V was pared by 4 bases and J by 5 bases, with 15 bases between. Germline V lookup: CDR1 SGHRS, CDR2 YFSETQ. The CDR3 coding sequence is TGCGCCAGCAGCCTACAGGGAGCAAGCGAGACCCAGTACTTC. Translated, it gives CASSLQGASETQYF. The entire variable domain, with the rest obtained from reference TRBV5-1 and TRBJ2-5, is as follows: KAGVTQTPRYLIKTRGQQVTLSCSPISGHRSVSWYQQTPGQGLQFLFEYFSETQRNKGNFPGRFSGRQFSNSRSEMNVSTLELGDSALYLCASSLQGASETQYFGPGTRLLVL.

The rearrangement links TRBV6-1 to TRBJ2-7; the D is unclear. This CDR3 is 12 amino acids long. Trimming removed 4 bases from V and 4 bases from J, with 8 bases in between. CDR1 and CDR2 from the germline V gene are MNHNS and SASEGT. Here the CDR3 reads CASSGFQYEQYF. The CDR3 DNA reads as TGTGCCAGCAGTGGGTTTCAGTACGAGCAGTACTTC.

The genes are TRBV28 and TRBJ2-1; D is unresolved. V was cut by 5 bases and J by 2 bases, with 10 bases left in between. This CDR3 spans 14 amino acids. CDR1 and CDR2 (germline): MDHEN, SYDVKM. CDR3 nucleotides: TGTGCCAGCAGTGGAGTAGGAACCTACAATGAGCAGTTCTTC. Its protein product is CASSGVGTYNEQFF. The full variable domain, completed using reference TRBV28 and TRBJ2-1, is DVKVTQSSRYLVKRTGEKVFLECVQDMDHENMFWYRQDPGLGLRLIYFSYDVKMKEKGDIPEGYSVSREKKERFSLILESASTNQTSMYLCASSGVGTYNEQFFGPGTRLTVL.

This clonotype was counted a few times. The chain carries TRBV5-1 and TRBJ2-4; D not resolved. With 0 bases removed from V and 0 bases from J, the gap between germline ends came to 10 bases. This CDR3 contains 16 residues. The germline gives CDR1 SGHRS, CDR2 YFSETQ. The DNA for the CDR3 is TGCGCCAGCAGCTTGGGGCCCGGAGTAGCCAAAAACATTCAGTACTTC. Amino acids: CASSLGPGVAKNIQYF.

Within the sample, this clonotype is medium-sized (0.01 to 0.1%). The V and J genes are TRBV2 and TRBJ2-1, with TRBD2 identical over 11 bases. The junction had 2 bases not matched to a gene; V was cut back by 6 bases and J by 4 bases. CDR1 is SNHLY, CDR2 FYNNEI, per germline. CDR3 length equals 14 residues. DNA of the CDR3: TGTGCCAGCAGCGGGACTAGCGGTTACAATGAGCAGTTCTTC. It is translated as CASSGTSGYNEQFF.

V and J are TRBV4-1 and TRBJ2-7; D possibly corresponds to TRBD1 (5 bases). The germline V gene encodes CDR1 MGHRA and CDR2 YSYEKL. CDR3 length: 15 amino acids. Trimming pared 0 bases from V and 0 bases from J, leaving 9 bases between. The CDR3 DNA follows: TGCGCCAGCAGCCAAGAGAGCAGGGCCTCCTACGAGCAGTACTTC. The encoded protein is CASSQESRASYEQYF.

This clonotype turned up a few times. The chain joins TRBV7-9 to TRBJ2-5; the D is unclear. The CDR3 spans 15 residues. CDR1 is SEHNR, CDR2 FQNEAQ, per germline (reference sequence). Trimming cost V 2 bases and J 5 bases, with 15 bases left between them. This chain's CDR3 is CASSLTFEAGETQYF. The CDR3 bases are TGTGCCAGCAGCTTAACTTTCGAGGCCGGCGAGACCCAGTACTTC.

The rearrangement joins TRBV5-1 to TRBJ1-5, with D hard to call. The CDR3 has 14 residues. Trimming shortened V by 0 bases and J by 1 base, and 5 bases separated the two germline ends. Per germline, CDR1 SGHRS and CDR2 YFSETQ. CDR3 nucleotides: TGCGCCAGCAGCTTGGGAGGGAGCAATCAGCCCCAGCATTTT. Translated, it gives CASSLGGSNQPQHF.

The J gene is TRBJ2-7, the V gene TRBV3-1; D is unclear. Germline V gene lookup returns CDR1 LGHDT and CDR2 YNNKEL (reference sequence). The CDR3 consists of 12 residues. With 1 base removed from V and 2 bases from J, the gap between germline ends came to 3 bases. The CDR3 here is CASSQGAYEQYF. The CDR3 region has the DNA TGTGCCAGCAGCCAAGGGGCCTACGAGCAGTACTTC.

The V call is TRBV11-3, the J call TRBJ2-7, with a possible D match to TRBD2 (6 bases). Germline-derived CDR1 and CDR2 are SGHNT and YENEEA. This CDR3 comprises 15 residues. Deletions cut 3 bases from V and 0 bases from J, with 12 bases between. The CDR3: CASSFSGVPSYEQYF. The DNA for the CDR3 is TGTGCCAGCAGCTTCTCGGGGGTACCCTCCTACGAGCAGTACTTC. Looking up the rest from reference TRBV11-3 and TRBJ2-7 gives the full variable domain: EAGVVQSPRYKIIEKKQPVAFWCNPISGHNTLYWYLQNLGQGPELLIRYENEEAVDDSQLPKDRFSAERLKGVDSTLKIQPAELGDSAVYLCASSFSGVPSYEQYFGPGTRLTVT.

V gene TRBV6-2 or TRBV6-3 combines with J gene TRBJ2-1, with D hard to call. The CDR3 is 11 residues long. V lost 2 bases to trimming and J lost 8 bases, with 4 bases between them. Germline CDR1 and CDR2: MNHEY and SVGEGT. CDR3 protein: CASSYGDEQFF. The CDR3 DNA reads TGTGCCAGCAGTTACGGGGATGAGCAGTTCTTC.

The chain links TRBV12-5 to TRBJ2-2, with 8 bases that match TRBD2. Germline loops: CDR1 LGHNT, CDR2 FRNRAP. Unmatched junction bases numbered 1, after V lost 0 bases and J lost 4 bases. The CDR3 is 15 amino acids. The CDR3 coding sequence is TGTGCTAGTGGTTTGGTTACTAGCGGCACCGGGGAGCTGTTTTTT. Translated: CASGLVTSGTGELFF.

The CDR3 spells CASRGRLAGSLRDTGELFF. As DNA, the CDR3 is TGTGCCAGCAGGGGCCGACTAGCGGGTTCCCTCCGCGACACCGGGGAGCTGTTTTTT. The chain has TRBV6-2 or TRBV6-3 and TRBJ2-2; 10 bases map to TRBD2. Unmatched junction bases numbered 16, after V lost 6 bases and J lost 3 bases. Looked up from germline, CDR1 is MNHEY and CDR2 is SVGEGT. The CDR3 is 19 amino acids.